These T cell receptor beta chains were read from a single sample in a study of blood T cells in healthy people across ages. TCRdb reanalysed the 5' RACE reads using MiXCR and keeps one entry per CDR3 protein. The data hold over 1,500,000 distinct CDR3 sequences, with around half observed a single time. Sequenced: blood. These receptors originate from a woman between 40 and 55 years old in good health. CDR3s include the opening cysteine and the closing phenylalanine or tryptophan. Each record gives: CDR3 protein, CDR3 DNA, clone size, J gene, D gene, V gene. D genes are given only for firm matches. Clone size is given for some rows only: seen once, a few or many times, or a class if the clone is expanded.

cdr3_aa: CASSPGLGWDYEQYF
cdr3_nt: TGCGCCAGCAGCCCCGGACTAGGGTGGGACTACGAGCAGTACTTC
clone_size: .
j_call: TRBJ2-7
d_call: TRBD2
v_call: TRBV5-1

cdr3_aa: CASTEEGGQAYNEQFF
cdr3_nt: TGTGCCAGCACTGAAGAGGGGGGACAGGCATACAATGAGCAGTTCTTC
clone_size: .
j_call: TRBJ2-1
d_call: TRBD1
v_call: TRBV28

cdr3_aa: CSATPPPVSYNEQFF
cdr3_nt: TGCAGCGCCACGCCACCCCCCGTCTCCTACAATGAGCAGTTCTTC
clone_size: few
j_call: TRBJ2-1
d_call: .
v_call: TRBV29-1

cdr3_aa: CASSNDRGSYNEQFF
cdr3_nt: TGTGCCAGCAGTAACGACAGGGGCTCCTACAATGAGCAGTTCTTC
clone_size: .
j_call: TRBJ2-1
d_call: TRBD1
v_call: TRBV6-5

cdr3_aa: CASSRTGAAGYTF
cdr3_nt: TGTGCCAGCAGTCGAACAGGGGCAGCTGGCTACACCTTC
clone_size: .
j_call: TRBJ1-2
d_call: TRBD1
v_call: TRBV7-2

cdr3_aa: CSARGPYRGTNEKLFF
cdr3_nt: TGCAGTGCCAGGGGTCCGTACAGGGGTACTAATGAAAAACTGTTTTTT
clone_size: .
j_call: TRBJ1-4
d_call: TRBD1
v_call: TRBV20-1

cdr3_aa: CSAKIQGEYYEQYF
cdr3_nt: TGCAGTGCTAAAATACAGGGGGAGTACTACGAGCAGTACTTC
clone_size: .
j_call: TRBJ2-7
d_call: TRBD1
v_call: TRBV20-1

cdr3_aa: CASSASGGAYNEQFF
cdr3_nt: TGTGCCAGCAGCGCTAGCGGGGGGGCCTACAATGAGCAGTTCTTC
clone_size: many
j_call: TRBJ2-1
d_call: TRBD2
v_call: TRBV9

cdr3_aa: CASSSLRTGGSEQYF
cdr3_nt: TGTGCCAGCAGTTCATTACGGACAGGGGGAAGCGAGCAGTACTTC
clone_size: .
j_call: TRBJ2-7
d_call: TRBD1
v_call: TRBV6-2/TRBV6-3

cdr3_aa: CASSLVQGAGQYF
cdr3_nt: TGTGCCAGCAGCTTGGTACAGGGGGCAGGACAGTACTTC
clone_size: .
j_call: TRBJ2-4
d_call: TRBD1
v_call: TRBV7-9

cdr3_aa: CASSYALVGTSYEQYF
cdr3_nt: TGTGCCAGCAGTTATGCCCTCGTGGGAACCTCCTACGAGCAGTACTTC
clone_size: .
j_call: TRBJ2-7
d_call: .
v_call: TRBV6-5

cdr3_aa: CASIDTTRGHNEQFF
cdr3_nt: TGTGCCAGCATCGATACCACTAGAGGTCACAATGAGCAGTTCTTC
clone_size: .
j_call: TRBJ2-1
d_call: .
v_call: TRBV7-2

cdr3_aa: CASSSIAGALPNEQFF
cdr3_nt: TGTGCCAGCAGTTCGATAGCGGGGGCTCTCCCCAATGAGCAGTTCTTC
clone_size: .
j_call: TRBJ2-1
d_call: TRBD2
v_call: TRBV27

cdr3_aa: CASRERFGGANVLTF
cdr3_nt: TGTGCCAGCAGGGAGAGGTTCGGGGGGGCCAACGTCCTGACTTTC
clone_size: few
j_call: TRBJ2-6
d_call: .
v_call: TRBV6-1

cdr3_aa: CASSYLYVSDTQYF
cdr3_nt: TGTGCCAGCAGTTACCTATATGTCTCGGATACGCAGTATTTT
clone_size: .
j_call: TRBJ2-3
d_call: .
v_call: TRBV6-2/TRBV6-3

cdr3_aa: CASSYQRDRNYGYTF
cdr3_nt: TGTGCCAGCAGTTACCAGAGGGACAGAAACTATGGCTACACCTTC
clone_size: few
j_call: TRBJ1-2
d_call: TRBD1
v_call: TRBV6-6

cdr3_aa: CASSELAAPTDTQYF
cdr3_nt: TGTGCCAGCAGCGAACTAGCGGCACCCACAGATACGCAGTATTTT
clone_size: .
j_call: TRBJ2-3
d_call: TRBD2
v_call: TRBV9

cdr3_aa: CASSFGVQETQYF
cdr3_nt: TGTGCCAGCAGCTTTGGGGTTCAAGAGACCCAGTACTTC
clone_size: many
j_call: TRBJ2-5
d_call: .
v_call: TRBV12-3/TRBV12-4

cdr3_aa: CASSLEGQGGRVEQFF
cdr3_nt: TGTGCCAGCAGCTTAGAGGGACAGGGGGGTAGGGTTGAGCAGTTCTTC
clone_size: .
j_call: TRBJ2-1
d_call: TRBD1
v_call: TRBV11-2

cdr3_aa: CSARDNRVTYEQYF
cdr3_nt: TGCAGTGCTAGAGATAACAGGGTTACCTACGAGCAGTACTTC
clone_size: few
j_call: TRBJ2-7
d_call: .
v_call: TRBV20-1

cdr3_aa: CASSPRQEGFF
cdr3_nt: TGTGCCAGCAGCCCTCGACAGGAGGGGTTCTTC
clone_size: .
j_call: TRBJ2-1
d_call: .
v_call: TRBV7-9

cdr3_aa: CASSPRFSGGYEQYF
cdr3_nt: TGTGCCAGCAGCCCCCGTTTTAGCGGGGGCTACGAGCAGTACTTC
clone_size: .
j_call: TRBJ2-7
d_call: TRBD2
v_call: TRBV28

cdr3_aa: CSVGVHEQFF
cdr3_nt: TGCAGCGTTGGGGTCCACGAGCAGTTCTTC
clone_size: .
j_call: TRBJ2-1
d_call: .
v_call: TRBV29-1

cdr3_aa: CASSPVGVQETQYF
cdr3_nt: TGTGCCAGCAGTCCGGTGGGGGTACAAGAGACCCAGTACTTC
clone_size: .
j_call: TRBJ2-5
d_call: .
v_call: TRBV28

cdr3_aa: CASRDRVRFEQYF
cdr3_nt: TGTGCCAGCCGAGACAGGGTTCGTTTCGAGCAGTACTTC
clone_size: .
j_call: TRBJ2-7
d_call: TRBD1
v_call: TRBV6-1

cdr3_aa: CAISEGGVAYNEQFF
cdr3_nt: TGTGCCATCAGTGAGGGGGGGGTGGCCTACAATGAGCAGTTCTTC
clone_size: few
j_call: TRBJ2-1
d_call: TRBD2
v_call: TRBV10-3

cdr3_aa: CASSTGGHRSLQETQYF
cdr3_nt: TGTGCCAGCAGCACCGGGGGGCATCGTAGCCTTCAAGAGACCCAGTACTTC
clone_size: few
j_call: TRBJ2-5
d_call: .
v_call: TRBV21-1

cdr3_aa: CATTTGLDYNEQFF
cdr3_nt: TGTGCCACCACGACGGGACTAGACTACAATGAGCAGTTCTTC
clone_size: .
j_call: TRBJ2-1
d_call: TRBD2
v_call: TRBV12-3/TRBV12-4

cdr3_aa: CASSPGGGLTFYTF
cdr3_nt: TGTGCCAGCAGCCCCGGGGGGGGCCTCACGTTCTACACCTTC
clone_size: .
j_call: TRBJ1-2
d_call: .
v_call: TRBV12-3/TRBV12-4

cdr3_aa: CSASTGDNEQFF
cdr3_nt: TGCAGTGCTTCAACAGGGGACAATGAGCAGTTCTTC
clone_size: .
j_call: TRBJ2-1
d_call: TRBD1
v_call: TRBV20-1

cdr3_aa: CASSLTPENYGYTF
cdr3_nt: TGCGCCAGCAGCTTGACCCCGGAAAACTATGGTTACACCTTC
clone_size: .
j_call: TRBJ1-2
d_call: .
v_call: TRBV5-1

cdr3_aa: CSARVPVGGIAVTDTQYF
cdr3_nt: TGCAGTGCTAGAGTCCCGGTTGGTGGGATAGCTGTCACAGATACGCAGTATTTT
clone_size: .
j_call: TRBJ2-3
d_call: .
v_call: TRBV20-1

cdr3_aa: CASSTFRGPNYNEQFF
cdr3_nt: TGTGCCAGCAGTACCTTCAGGGGGCCGAATTACAATGAGCAGTTCTTC
clone_size: .
j_call: TRBJ2-1
d_call: TRBD1
v_call: TRBV6-5

cdr3_aa: CASSSRGQGGEQYF
cdr3_nt: TGCGCCAGCAGCTCGCGGGGACAGGGAGGCGAGCAGTACTTC
clone_size: few
j_call: TRBJ2-7
d_call: TRBD1
v_call: TRBV5-1

cdr3_aa: CVSSLAVRGPYQETQYF
cdr3_nt: TGTGTCAGCAGCTTAGCGGTGCGGGGGCCATACCAAGAGACCCAGTACTTC
clone_size: .
j_call: TRBJ2-5
d_call: .
v_call: TRBV7-8

cdr3_aa: CASSPRTDLGYTF
cdr3_nt: TGTGCCAGCAGCCCCCGGACAGACCTTGGCTACACCTTC
clone_size: .
j_call: TRBJ1-2
d_call: .
v_call: TRBV11-2

cdr3_aa: CASSLLSGASSYNEQFF
cdr3_nt: TGTGCCAGCAGCCTACTTAGCGGAGCTAGCTCCTACAATGAGCAGTTCTTC
clone_size: .
j_call: TRBJ2-1
d_call: .
v_call: TRBV7-6

cdr3_aa: CASSRGGGNSPLHF
cdr3_nt: TGTGCCAGCAGTCGAGGGGGCGGAAATTCACCCCTCCACTTT
clone_size: few
j_call: TRBJ1-6
d_call: TRBD1
v_call: TRBV28

cdr3_aa: CASSQPLRTGANGYTF
cdr3_nt: TGTGCCAGCAGCCAACCTCTTAGGACAGGGGCGAACGGCTACACCTTC
clone_size: few
j_call: TRBJ1-2
d_call: TRBD1
v_call: TRBV4-2

cdr3_aa: CASSPTARTGRDEQFF
cdr3_nt: TGTGCCAGCAGCCCCACGGCGAGGACAGGGCGCGATGAGCAGTTCTTC
clone_size: .
j_call: TRBJ2-1
d_call: TRBD1
v_call: TRBV14

cdr3_aa: CASSYSAGSGIAKNIQYF
cdr3_nt: TGTGCCAGCAGTTACTCGGCAGGGTCGGGGATAGCCAAAAACATTCAGTACTTC
clone_size: .
j_call: TRBJ2-4
d_call: .
v_call: TRBV6-2/TRBV6-3

cdr3_aa: CSASGPQISYEQYF
cdr3_nt: TGCAGTGCCAGCGGCCCACAGATTTCCTACGAGCAGTACTTC
clone_size: .
j_call: TRBJ2-7
d_call: .
v_call: TRBV20-1

cdr3_aa: CSAAGQGAWETQYF
cdr3_nt: TGCAGTGCAGCGGGACAGGGGGCATGGGAGACCCAGTACTTC
clone_size: .
j_call: TRBJ2-5
d_call: TRBD1
v_call: TRBV20-1

cdr3_aa: CATSEARGNEYF
cdr3_nt: TGTGCCACCAGCGAGGCCAGGGGGAATGAGTATTTT
clone_size: few
j_call: TRBJ2-3
d_call: TRBD1
v_call: TRBV15

cdr3_aa: CASSHGRRGLNYGYTF
cdr3_nt: TGCGCCAGCAGCCATGGCCGACGGGGGCTCAACTATGGCTACACCTTC
clone_size: .
j_call: TRBJ1-2
d_call: .
v_call: TRBV4-1

cdr3_aa: CASSKSGGKETQYF
cdr3_nt: TGTGCCAGCAGCAAGAGCGGGGGTAAAGAGACCCAGTACTTC
clone_size: .
j_call: TRBJ2-5
d_call: TRBD2
v_call: TRBV7-9

cdr3_aa: CSAVDREQETQYF
cdr3_nt: TGCAGTGCCGTAGACAGGGAGCAAGAGACCCAGTACTTC
clone_size: few
j_call: TRBJ2-5
d_call: TRBD1
v_call: TRBV20-1

cdr3_aa: CASSFTGGVYEQYF
cdr3_nt: TGTGCCAGCAGCTTTACGGGGGGAGTCTACGAGCAGTACTTC
clone_size: .
j_call: TRBJ2-7
d_call: TRBD2
v_call: TRBV13

cdr3_aa: CAISDRSYEQYF
cdr3_nt: TGTGCCATCAGTGACAGATCCTACGAGCAGTACTTC
clone_size: many
j_call: TRBJ2-7
d_call: .
v_call: TRBV10-3

cdr3_aa: CSVAGGPNTGELFF
cdr3_nt: TGCAGCGTTGCGGGGGGACCGAACACCGGGGAGCTGTTTTTT
clone_size: .
j_call: TRBJ2-2
d_call: TRBD2
v_call: TRBV29-1

cdr3_aa: CASSYPRLAGNNEQFF
cdr3_nt: TGTGCCAGCAGTTACCCTCGGCTAGCGGGGAACAATGAGCAGTTCTTC
clone_size: .
j_call: TRBJ2-1
d_call: TRBD2
v_call: TRBV6-2/TRBV6-3

cdr3_aa: CATSDSLYNEQFF
cdr3_nt: TGTGCCACCAGTGATTCCCTATACAATGAGCAGTTCTTC
clone_size: .
j_call: TRBJ2-1
d_call: .
v_call: TRBV24-1

cdr3_aa: CASSLSIGLGTDTQYF
cdr3_nt: TGTGCCAGCAGTTTATCCATTGGCTTGGGAACAGATACGCAGTATTTT
clone_size: .
j_call: TRBJ2-3
d_call: .
v_call: TRBV27

cdr3_aa: CASSPWDSNTEAFF
cdr3_nt: TGTGCCAGCAGCCCCTGGGACAGCAACACTGAAGCTTTCTTT
clone_size: few
j_call: TRBJ1-1
d_call: TRBD1
v_call: TRBV6-6

cdr3_aa: CASSLAETGYSNQPQHF
cdr3_nt: TGTGCCAGCAGCTTAGCGGAGACAGGCTATAGCAATCAGCCCCAGCATTTT
clone_size: .
j_call: TRBJ1-5
d_call: .
v_call: TRBV7-9